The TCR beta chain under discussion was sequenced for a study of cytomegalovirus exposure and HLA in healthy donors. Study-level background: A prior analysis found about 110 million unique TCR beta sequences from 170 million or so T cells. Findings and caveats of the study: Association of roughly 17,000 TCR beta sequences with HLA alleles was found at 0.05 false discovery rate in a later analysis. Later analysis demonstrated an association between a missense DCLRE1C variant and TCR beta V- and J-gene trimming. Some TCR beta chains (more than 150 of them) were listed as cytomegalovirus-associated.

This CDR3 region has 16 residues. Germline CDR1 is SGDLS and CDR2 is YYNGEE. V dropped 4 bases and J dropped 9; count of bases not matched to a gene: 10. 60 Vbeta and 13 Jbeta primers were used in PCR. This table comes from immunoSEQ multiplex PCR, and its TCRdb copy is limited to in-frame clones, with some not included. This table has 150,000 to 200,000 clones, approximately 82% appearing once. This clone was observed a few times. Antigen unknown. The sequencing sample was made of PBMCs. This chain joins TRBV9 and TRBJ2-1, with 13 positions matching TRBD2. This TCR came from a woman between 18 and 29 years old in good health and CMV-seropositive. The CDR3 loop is CASSHPLAGGQGEQFF. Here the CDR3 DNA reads TGTGCCAGCAGCCACCCACTAGCGGGGGGGCAGGGTGAGCAGTTCTTC.